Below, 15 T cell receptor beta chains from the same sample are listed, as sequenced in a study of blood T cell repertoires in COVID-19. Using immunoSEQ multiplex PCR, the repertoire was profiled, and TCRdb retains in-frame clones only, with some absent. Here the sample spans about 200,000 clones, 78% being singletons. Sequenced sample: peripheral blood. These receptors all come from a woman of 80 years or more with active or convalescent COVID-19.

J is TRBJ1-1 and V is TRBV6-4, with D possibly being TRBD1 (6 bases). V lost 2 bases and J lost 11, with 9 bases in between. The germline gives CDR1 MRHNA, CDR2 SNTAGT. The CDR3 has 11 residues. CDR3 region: CASSDTGLAFF. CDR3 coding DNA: TGTGCCAGCAGTGACACAGGGTTGGCTTTCTTT.

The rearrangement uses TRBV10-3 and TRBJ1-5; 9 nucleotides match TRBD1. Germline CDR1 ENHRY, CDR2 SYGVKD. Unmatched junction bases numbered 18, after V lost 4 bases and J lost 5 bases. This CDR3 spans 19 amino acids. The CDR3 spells CAISGGPDRGPGFDQPQHF. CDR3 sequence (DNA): TGTGCCATCAGTGGCGGACCGGACAGGGGACCTGGGTTCGATCAGCCCCAGCATTTT.

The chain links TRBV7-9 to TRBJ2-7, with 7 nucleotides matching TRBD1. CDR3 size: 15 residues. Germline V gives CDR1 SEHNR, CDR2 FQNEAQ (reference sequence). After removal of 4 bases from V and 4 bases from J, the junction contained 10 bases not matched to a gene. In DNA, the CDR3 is TGTGCCAGCAGCTCAAAGACAGGGTGGGCTTACGAGCAGTACTTC. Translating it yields CASSSKTGWAYEQYF.

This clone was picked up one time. The CDR3 is CASSQDKNFGTVGDEQYF. The CDR3 DNA follows: TGTGCCAGCAGCCAAGATAAAAATTTTGGGACAGTAGGCGACGAGCAGTACTTC. V is TRBV4-2 and J is TRBJ2-7, with 7 bases matching TRBD1. Germline-derived CDR1 and CDR2 are LGHNA and YNFKEQ. CDR3 length: 18 amino acids. V lost 0 bases and J lost 5; bases outside the gene matches: 16.

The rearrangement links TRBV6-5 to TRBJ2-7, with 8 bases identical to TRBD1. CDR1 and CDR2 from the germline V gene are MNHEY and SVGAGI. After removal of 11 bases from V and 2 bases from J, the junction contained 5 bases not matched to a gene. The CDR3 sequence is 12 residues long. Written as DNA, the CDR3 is TGTGCCGGGCCGGGACAGGCCTACGAGCAGTACTTC. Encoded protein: CAGPGQAYEQYF.

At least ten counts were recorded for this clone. Here the CDR3 DNA reads TGTGCCAGCAGTTCCACGGGACAGGGAAGGTCACCCCTCCACTTT. Its protein product is CASSSTGQGRSPLHF. The chain links TRBV6-6 to TRBJ1-6; 9 bases are a match to TRBD1. Germline CDR1 reads MNHNY; CDR2 reads SVGAGI (reference sequence). J lost 10 bases, V lost 4 bases, and 8 bases had no gene match. The CDR3 consists of 15 residues.

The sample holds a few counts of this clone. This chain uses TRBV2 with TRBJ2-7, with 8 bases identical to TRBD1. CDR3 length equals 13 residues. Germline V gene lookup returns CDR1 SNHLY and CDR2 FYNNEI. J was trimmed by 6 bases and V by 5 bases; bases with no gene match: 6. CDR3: CASSFGQGGEQYF. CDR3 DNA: TGTGCCAGCAGTTTCGGACAGGGAGGCGAGCAGTACTTC. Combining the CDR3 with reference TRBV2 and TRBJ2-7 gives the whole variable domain EPEVTQTPSHQVTQMGQEVILRCVPISNHLYFYWYRQILGQKVEFLVSFYNNEISEKSEIFDDQFSVERPDGSNFTLKIRSTKLEDSAMYFCASSFGQGGEQYFGPGTRLTVT.

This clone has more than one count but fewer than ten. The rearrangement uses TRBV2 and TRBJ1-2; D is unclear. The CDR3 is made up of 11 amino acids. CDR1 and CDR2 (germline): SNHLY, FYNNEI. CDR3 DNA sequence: TGTGCGAGCCGTGCGACTCCTGGCTACACCTTC. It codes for CASRATPGYTF.

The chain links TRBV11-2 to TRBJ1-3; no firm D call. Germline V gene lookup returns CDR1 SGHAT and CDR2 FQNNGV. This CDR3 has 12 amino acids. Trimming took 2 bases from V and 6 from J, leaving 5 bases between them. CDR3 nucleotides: TGTGCCAGCAGCTTACAATTAAACACCATATATTTT. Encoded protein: CASSLQLNTIYF.

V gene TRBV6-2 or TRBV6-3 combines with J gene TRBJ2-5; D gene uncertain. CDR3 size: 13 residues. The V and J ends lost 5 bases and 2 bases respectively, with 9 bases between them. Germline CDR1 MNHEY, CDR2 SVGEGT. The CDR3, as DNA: TGTGCCAGCAGTGGGCCCCTTCAAGAGACCCAGTACTTC. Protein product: CASSGPLQETQYF.

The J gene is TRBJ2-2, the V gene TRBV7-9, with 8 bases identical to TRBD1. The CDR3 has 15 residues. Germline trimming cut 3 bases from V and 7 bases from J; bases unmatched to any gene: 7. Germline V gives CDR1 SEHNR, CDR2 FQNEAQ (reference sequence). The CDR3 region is CASSLLAGGIGELFF. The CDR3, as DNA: TGTGCCAGCAGCTTGTTGGCAGGGGGCATCGGGGAGCTGTTTTTT.

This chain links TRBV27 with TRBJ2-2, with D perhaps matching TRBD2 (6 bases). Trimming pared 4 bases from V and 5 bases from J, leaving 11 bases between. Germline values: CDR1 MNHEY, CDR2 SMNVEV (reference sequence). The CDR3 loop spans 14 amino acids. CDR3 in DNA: TGTGCCAGCAGTTCCGGGACTTTAACCGGGGAGCTGTTTTTT. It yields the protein CASSSGTLTGELFF.

CDR3 region: CASINLGPGAFGHGYTF. Here the CDR3 DNA reads TGTGCCAGCATCAACTTGGGGCCAGGGGCATTCGGGCATGGCTACACCTTC. The rearrangement joins TRBV28 to TRBJ1-2; possible D gene TRBD1, 6 bases. V was pared by 7 bases and J by 6 bases, with 27 bases between. The CDR3 has 17 residues. The germline CDR1 and CDR2 sequences are MDHEN and SYDVKM.

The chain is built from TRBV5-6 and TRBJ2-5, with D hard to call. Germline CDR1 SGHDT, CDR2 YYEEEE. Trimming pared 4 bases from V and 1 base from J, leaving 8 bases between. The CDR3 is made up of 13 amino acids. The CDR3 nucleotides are TGTGCCAGCAGCACCGGTTCCCAAGAGACCCAGTACTTC. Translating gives CASSTGSQETQYF.

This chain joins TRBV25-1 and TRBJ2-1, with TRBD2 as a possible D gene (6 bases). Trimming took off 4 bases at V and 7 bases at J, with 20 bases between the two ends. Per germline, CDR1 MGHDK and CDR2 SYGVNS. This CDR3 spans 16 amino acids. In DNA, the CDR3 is TGTGCCAGCAGTGTCCTAGCGACCACTGAACGAAATGAGCAGTTCTTC. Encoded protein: CASSVLATTERNEQFF. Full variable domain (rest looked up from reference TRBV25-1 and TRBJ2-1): EADIYQTPRYLVIGTGKKITLECSQTMGHDKMYWYQQDPGMELHLIHYSYGVNSTEKGDLSSESTVSRIRTEHFPLTLESARPSHTSQYLCASSVLATTERNEQFFGPGTRLTVL.